This T cell receptor (beta chain) was retrieved from a study of T cells in Graves' hyperthyroidism and ophthalmopathy. Overall study context: At the time of initial diagnosis and before any treatment, peripheral blood was collected.

The V gene's germline CDR1 is SQVTM and CDR2 ANQGSEA. The CDR3 totals 13 residues. Trimming took off 4 bases at V and 6 bases at J, with 15 bases between the two ends. This clonotype was seen a handful of times. TCR beta CDR3 regions were amplified from RNA transcripts. Primed by the HTBI set, a first-round RT-PCR was run on the TCR CDR3. One entry per CDR3 protein, called by TCRdb with MiXCR from the multiplex PCR reads. The table records approximately 690,000 distinct CDR3 sequences, around 13% of them present only once. Sequencing used blood. This chain joins TRBV29-1 and TRBJ1-2, with D unclear. The sequence was collected from a woman aged 50 to 60 with Graves' ophthalmopathy. The chain's CDR3 is CSVGQVLKDGYTF. CDR3 in DNA: TGCAGCGTTGGGCAGGTTCTGAAGGATGGCTACACCTTC.